The TCR beta chain described here comes from a study of ipilimumab plus nivolumab after autologous stem cell transplantation. Germline V gives CDR1 SGDLS, CDR2 YYNGEE. V lost 4 bases, J lost 4 bases, and 10 bases lay in between. This CDR3 is built from 13 residues. The table lists this clone with a count of one. Data came from immunoSEQ multiplex PCR; TCRdb stores just in-frame clones and leaves some out. The data hold fewer than 45,000 clones, with around 93% observed a single time. The source material was PBMCs, sampled in a trial of ipilimumab plus nivolumab as post-transplant consolidation. The sequence derives from a male donor with multiple myeloma. This chain links TRBV9 with TRBJ2-3, with D unresolved. This CDR3 reads CASSSVAPDTQYF. CDR3 bases: TGTGCCAGCAGCAGCGTGGCTCCAGATACGCAGTATTTT.